This T cell receptor beta chain is from a study of regulatory T cells in long-lasting Graves disease. Study-wide results and caveats: No thyroid tissue was studied; the work used peripheral blood only. Patients with persistent disease shared 2,741 public clonotypes, outpacing the roughly 1,000 shared by new patients.

This clonotype was recorded at least ten times. Its antigen is still unknown. Regarding time point: persistent/refractory GD, antithyroid drugs over 5 years with positive TRAb. After RNA was extracted from PBMCs, the TCR library was made from it. HTBI primers from iRepertoire and Arm-PCR of CDR3 regions yielded the TCR beta libraries. MiXCR, applied by TCRdb to the multiplex PCR reads, yields one record per CDR3 protein. The sample includes approximately 440,000 distinct CDR3 sequences, 23% of them seen just once. Germline-derived CDR1 and CDR2 are MDHEN and SYDVKM. V lost 2 bases, J lost 9 bases, and 13 bases lay in between. This CDR3 region has 13 residues.

Material: peripheral blood mononuclear cells (PBMCs), obtained when the disease was refractory, from a patient treated with antithyroid drugs. This chain uses TRBV28 with TRBJ2-5; D gene unclear. The sequence was obtained from a female donor with Graves disease. The CDR3 nucleotides read TGTGCCAGCAGTTTAGGCCAGAATAGGGCCCAGTACTTC. This sequence encodes CASSLGQNRAQYF.